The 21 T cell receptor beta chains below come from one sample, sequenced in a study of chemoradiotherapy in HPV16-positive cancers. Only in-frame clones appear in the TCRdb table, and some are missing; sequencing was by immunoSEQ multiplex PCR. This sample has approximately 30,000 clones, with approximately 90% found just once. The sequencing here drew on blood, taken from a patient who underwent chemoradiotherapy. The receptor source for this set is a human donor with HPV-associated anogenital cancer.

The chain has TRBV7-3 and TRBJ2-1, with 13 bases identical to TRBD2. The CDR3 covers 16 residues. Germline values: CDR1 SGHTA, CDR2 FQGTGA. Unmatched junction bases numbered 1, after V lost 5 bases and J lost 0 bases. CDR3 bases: TGTGCCAGCAGCCGGACTAGCGGGGGCTCCTACAATGAGCAGTTCTTC. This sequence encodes CASSRTSGGSYNEQFF. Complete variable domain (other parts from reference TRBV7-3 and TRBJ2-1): GAGVSQTPSNKVTEKGKYVELRCDPISGHTALYWYRQSLGQGPEFLIYFQGTGAADDSGLPNDRFFAVRPEGSVSTLKIQRTERGDSAVYLCASSRTSGGSYNEQFFGPGTRLTVL.

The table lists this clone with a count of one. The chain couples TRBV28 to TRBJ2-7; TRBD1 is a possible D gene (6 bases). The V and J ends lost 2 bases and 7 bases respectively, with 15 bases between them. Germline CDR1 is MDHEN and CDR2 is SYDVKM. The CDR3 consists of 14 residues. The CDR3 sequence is CASSLTGNLDEQYF. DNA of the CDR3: TGTGCCAGCAGTTTAACAGGGAACCTTGATGAGCAGTACTTC.

CDR3 loop: CASSTGSGRGSSNQPQHF. For the CDR3, the DNA is TGTGCCAGTAGTACAGGGTCTGGGAGAGGATCTAGCAATCAGCCCCAGCATTTT. V gene TRBV19 combines with J gene TRBJ1-5; a weak D match, TRBD1 (5 bases). Germline V gives CDR1 LNHDA, CDR2 SQIVND (reference sequence). The CDR3 has 18 residues. Between the trimmed V and J ends, which lost 4 bases and 0 bases, there was a span of 19 bases.

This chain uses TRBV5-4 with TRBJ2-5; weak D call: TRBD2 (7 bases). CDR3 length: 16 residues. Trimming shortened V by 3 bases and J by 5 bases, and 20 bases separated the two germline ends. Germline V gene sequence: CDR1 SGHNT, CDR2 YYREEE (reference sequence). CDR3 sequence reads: CASSSRGGLLGETQYF. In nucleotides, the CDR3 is TGTGCCAGCAGCTCCCGCGGGGGCTTGCTTGGGGAGACCCAGTACTTC.

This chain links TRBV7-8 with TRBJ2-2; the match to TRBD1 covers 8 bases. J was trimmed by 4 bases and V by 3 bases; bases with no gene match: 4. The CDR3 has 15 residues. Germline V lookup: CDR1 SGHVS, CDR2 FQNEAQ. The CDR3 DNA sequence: TGTGCCAGCAGCTTCAGGACAGGGCGCACCGGGGAGCTGTTTTTT. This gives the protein CASSFRTGRTGELFF.

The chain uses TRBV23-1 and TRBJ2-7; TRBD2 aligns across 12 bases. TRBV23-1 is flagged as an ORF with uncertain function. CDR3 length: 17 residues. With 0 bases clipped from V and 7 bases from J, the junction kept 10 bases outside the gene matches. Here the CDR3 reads CASSQSTSGGLFEEQYF. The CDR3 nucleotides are TGCGCCAGCAGTCAATCGACTAGCGGGGGCCTCTTTGAAGAGCAGTACTTC.

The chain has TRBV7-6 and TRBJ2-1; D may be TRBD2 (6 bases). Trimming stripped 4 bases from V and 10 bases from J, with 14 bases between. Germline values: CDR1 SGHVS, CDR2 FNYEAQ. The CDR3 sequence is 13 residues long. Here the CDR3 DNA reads TGTGCCAGCAGCTCCCATCTAGCGCTCGAGCAGTTCTTC. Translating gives CASSSHLALEQFF.

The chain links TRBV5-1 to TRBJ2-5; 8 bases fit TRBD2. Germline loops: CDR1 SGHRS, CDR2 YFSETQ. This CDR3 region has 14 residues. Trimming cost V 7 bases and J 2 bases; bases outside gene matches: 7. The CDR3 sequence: CASSYGGGQETQYF. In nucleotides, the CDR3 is TGCGCCAGCTCTTACGGGGGGGGGCAAGAGACCCAGTACTTC. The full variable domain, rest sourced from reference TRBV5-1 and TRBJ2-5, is KAGVTQTPRYLIKTRGQQVTLSCSPISGHRSVSWYQQTPGQGLQFLFEYFSETQRNKGNFPGRFSGRQFSNSRSEMNVSTLELGDSALYLCASSYGGGQETQYFGPGTRLLVL.

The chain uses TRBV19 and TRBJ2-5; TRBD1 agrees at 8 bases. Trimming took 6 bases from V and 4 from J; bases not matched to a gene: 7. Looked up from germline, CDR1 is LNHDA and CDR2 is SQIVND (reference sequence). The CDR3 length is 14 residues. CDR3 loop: CASSMTGVGETQYF. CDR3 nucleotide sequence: TGTGCCAGTAGCATGACAGGGGTAGGAGAGACCCAGTACTTC.

CDR3 sequence: CASSGYRGPGNTIYF. The CDR3 DNA sequence: TGTGCCAGCAGCGGGTACAGGGGGCCTGGAAACACCATATATTTT. The chain uses TRBV9 and TRBJ1-3, with 9 nucleotides matching TRBD1. V lost 3 bases, J lost 2 bases, and 3 bases stayed unmatched. Germline assignment: CDR1 SGDLS and CDR2 YYNGEE. The CDR3 is made up of 15 amino acids. Based on the CDR3 plus reference TRBV9 and TRBJ1-3, the full variable domain is DSGVTQTPKHLITATGQRVTLRCSPRSGDLSVYWYQQSLDQGLQFLIQYYNGEERAKGNILERFSAQQFPDLHSELNLSSLELGDSALYFCASSGYRGPGNTIYFGEGSWLTVV.

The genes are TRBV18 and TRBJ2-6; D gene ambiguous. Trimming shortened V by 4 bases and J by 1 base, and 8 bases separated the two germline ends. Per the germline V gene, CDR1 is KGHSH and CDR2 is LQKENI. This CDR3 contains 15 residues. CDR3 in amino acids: CASSLDTSGANVLTF. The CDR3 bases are TGTGCCAGCTCACTTGACACTTCTGGGGCCAACGTCCTGACTTTC.

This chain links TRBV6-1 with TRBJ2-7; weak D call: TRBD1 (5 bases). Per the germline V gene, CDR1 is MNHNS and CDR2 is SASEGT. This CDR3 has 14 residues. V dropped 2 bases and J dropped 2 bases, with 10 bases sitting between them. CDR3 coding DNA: TGTGCCAGCAGTGAATTGGCAGGGCCCTACGAGCAGTACTTC. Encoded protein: CASSELAGPYEQYF.

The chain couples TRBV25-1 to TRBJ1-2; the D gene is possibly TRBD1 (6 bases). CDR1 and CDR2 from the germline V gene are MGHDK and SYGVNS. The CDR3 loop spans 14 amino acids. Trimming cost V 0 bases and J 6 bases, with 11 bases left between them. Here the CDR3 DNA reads TGTGCCAGCAGTGAATACAGGCAGGGGAATGGCTACACCTTC. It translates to CASSEYRQGNGYTF.

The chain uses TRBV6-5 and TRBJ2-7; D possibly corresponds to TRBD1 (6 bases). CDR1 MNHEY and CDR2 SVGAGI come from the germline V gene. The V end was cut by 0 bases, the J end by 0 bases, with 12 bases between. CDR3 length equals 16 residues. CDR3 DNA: TGTGCCAGCAGTTACTCATCAGGGGTGAGCTCCTACGAGCAGTACTTC. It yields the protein CASSYSSGVSSYEQYF.

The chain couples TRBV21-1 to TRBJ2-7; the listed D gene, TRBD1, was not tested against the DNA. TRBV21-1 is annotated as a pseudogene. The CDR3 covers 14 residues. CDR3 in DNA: TGTGCCAGCAGCCCCCCAACAGGGTTTGGAGAGCAGTACTTC. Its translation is CASSPPTGFGEQYF.

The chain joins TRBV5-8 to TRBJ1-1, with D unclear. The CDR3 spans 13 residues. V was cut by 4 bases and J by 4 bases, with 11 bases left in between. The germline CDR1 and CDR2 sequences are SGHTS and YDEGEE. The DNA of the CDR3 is TGTGCCAGCAGCCATGAGCCCCCCACTGAAGCTTTCTTT. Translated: CASSHEPPTEAFF.

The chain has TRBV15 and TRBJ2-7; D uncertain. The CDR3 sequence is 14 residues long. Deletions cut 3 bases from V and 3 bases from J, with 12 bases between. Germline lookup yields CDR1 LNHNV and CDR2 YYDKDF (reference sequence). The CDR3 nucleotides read TGTGCCACCAGCAGGGAAAGGCCGGGCTACGAGCAGTACTTC. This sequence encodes CATSRERPGYEQYF.

The CDR3 spells CASSIEGTTQYF. The CDR3 nucleotides are TGTGCCAGTAGTATAGAGGGGACTACCCAGTACTTC. The V gene is TRBV19, the J gene TRBJ2-5; D possibly corresponds to TRBD2 (6 bases). This CDR3 contains 12 residues. In germline, CDR1 is LNHDA, CDR2 SQIVND (reference sequence). V was clipped by 0 bases and J by 8 bases, with 7 bases between them. Filled out from reference TRBV19 and TRBJ2-5, the complete variable domain reads DGGITQSPKYLFRKEGQNVTLSCEQNLNHDAMYWYRQDPGQGLRLIYYSQIVNDFQKGDIAEGYSVSREKKESFPLTVTSAQKNPTAFYLCASSIEGTTQYFGPGTRLLVL.

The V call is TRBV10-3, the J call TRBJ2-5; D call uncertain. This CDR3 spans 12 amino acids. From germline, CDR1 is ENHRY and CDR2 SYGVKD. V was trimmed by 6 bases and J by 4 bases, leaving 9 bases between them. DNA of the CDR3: TGTGCCATCAGCCGCTCCCCAGAGACCCAGTACTTC. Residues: CAISRSPETQYF.

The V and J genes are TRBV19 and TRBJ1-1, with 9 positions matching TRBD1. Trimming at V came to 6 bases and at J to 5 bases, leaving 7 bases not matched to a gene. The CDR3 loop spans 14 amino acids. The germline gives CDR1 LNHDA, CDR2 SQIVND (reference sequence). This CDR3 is CASRSQGASTEAFF. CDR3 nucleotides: TGTGCCAGTAGATCACAGGGGGCTAGTACTGAAGCTTTCTTT. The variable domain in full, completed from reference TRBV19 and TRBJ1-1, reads DGGITQSPKYLFRKEGQNVTLSCEQNLNHDAMYWYRQDPGQGLRLIYYSQIVNDFQKGDIAEGYSVSREKKESFPLTVTSAQKNPTAFYLCASRSQGASTEAFFGQGTRLTVV.

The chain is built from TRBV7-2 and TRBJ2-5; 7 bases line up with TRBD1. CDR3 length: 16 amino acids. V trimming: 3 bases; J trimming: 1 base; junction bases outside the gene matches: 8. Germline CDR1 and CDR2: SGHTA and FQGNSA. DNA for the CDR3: TGTGCCAGCAGCTTTAACCAAAACAGGGGCCAAGAGACCCAGTACTTC. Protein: CASSFNQNRGQETQYF.